This is a list of T cell receptor beta chains from one sample in a study of blood T cell repertoires in COVID-19. The method was immunoSEQ multiplex PCR; TCRdb's version includes in-frame clones alone and lacks a portion of them. The data contain 92,000 or so clones, around 72% of them singletons. Sequencing used peripheral blood. These receptor sequences come from a woman aged 80 or older with acute or convalescent COVID-19. Each CDR3 is given with its conserved first and last residue.

>TRBJ2-3|TRBV28
CASSQTSGGPGFPTDTQYF
>TRBJ2-2|TRBV11-1
CASSWQGASRTGELFF
>TRBJ1-1|TRBV5-1
CASSLWATNTEAFF
>TRBJ2-2|TRBV5-6
CASSQGGGRREELFF
>TRBJ1-2|TRBV7-9
CASSSDRGSHGYTF
>TRBJ1-5|TRBV18
CASSPGTAQPQHF
>TRBJ1-2|TRBV7-2
CASSLGTDPTYGYTF
>TRBJ1-5|TRBV30
CAWGTGTLDQPQHF
>TRBJ1-2|TRBV24-1
CATSGGNGRDYGYTF
>TRBJ2-5|TRBV30
CAWRSGTGAETQYF
>TRBJ2-2|TRBV2
CASRLETGELFF
>TRBJ2-1|TRBV19
CASSILNGLDNEQFF
>TRBJ2-6|TRBV11-2
CASFHWRGTGANVLTF
>TRBJ1-1|TRBV7-2
CASSAGQYLEAFF
>TRBJ1-4|TRBV6-2/TRBV6-3
CASSYLPLGVEKLFF
>TRBJ1-1|TRBV7-3
CASSLSGEAEAFF
>TRBJ1-4|TRBV28
CASSTRTGGDEKLFF
>TRBJ1-1|TRBV18
CASSPGTGTNTEAFF
>TRBJ1-1|TRBV6-2/TRBV6-3
CASSLGGATEAFF
>TRBJ1-5|TRBV5-4
CASSLDAGHSGPQHF
>TRBJ1-1|TRBV11-2
CASSHNRGRELVNTEAFF
>TRBJ2-5|TRBV5-1
CASSLFTAQETQYF
>TRBJ2-7|TRBV9
CASSTTGNSLEQYF
>TRBJ2-7|TRBV5-1
CASSFFPRGGESYEQYF
>TRBJ1-2|TRBV3-1/TRBV3-2
CASSQGQGALVGGYTF
>TRBJ1-1|TRBV28
CASSFLGGYGRTFF
>TRBJ1-1|TRBV6-5
CASSYSIASQAFF
>TRBJ2-7|TRBV4-2
CASSPGQANYEQYF
>TRBJ2-7|TRBV19
CASTRAGTAYEQYF
>TRBJ1-6|TRBV14
CASSQVRGRDSPLHF
>TRBJ2-5|TRBV7-9
CASSLAPSRFQETQYF
>TRBJ1-1|TRBV27
CASSLSRDITEAFF
>TRBJ1-1|TRBV9
CASSALGGNTEAFF
>TRBJ2-1|TRBV7-7
CASSPLGVGYNEQFF
>TRBJ1-2|TRBV9
CASSLTGYYGYTF
>TRBJ1-3|TRBV3-1/TRBV3-2
CASSRRGPGNTIYF
>TRBJ1-1|TRBV11-2
CASSSLGQETLNTEAFF
>TRBJ2-5|TRBV7-2
CASSFLPGQEETQYF
>TRBJ1-1|TRBV18
CASSYSGTGGLSAFF
>TRBJ2-5|TRBV7-2
CASSLNAGGGETQYF
>TRBJ2-3|TRBV5-4
CASRLASGGRTDTQYF
>TRBJ1-5|TRBV19
CASSIGTGYSNQPQHF
>TRBJ1-2|TRBV7-9
CASTSLRGQDYGYTF
>TRBJ2-5|TRBV6-2/TRBV6-3
CASSALAGLETQYF
>TRBJ1-4|TRBV19
CASSISGGEKLFF
>TRBJ2-7|TRBV6-1
CASSEENLSYEQYF
>TRBJ2-3|TRBV7-9
CASGQGMRDTQYF
>TRBJ1-1|TRBV3-1/TRBV3-2
CASSLRQTNTEAFF
>TRBJ1-1|TRBV28
CASIDRGRKEDTEAFF
>TRBJ2-7|TRBV29-1
CSASTGGWYEQYF
>TRBJ2-7|TRBV9
CASSSQERGTDYEQYF
>TRBJ1-4|TRBV3-1/TRBV3-2
CASSQQTASLSALFF
>TRBJ1-2|TRBV10-3
CAISEQGYGYTF
>TRBJ2-7|TRBV7-8
CASSQGLAGVIFYEQYF
>TRBJ1-2|TRBV27
CASSHFRKGGLSYGYTF
>TRBJ1-4|TRBV28
CASTSTAEGKEKLFF
>TRBJ2-1|TRBV19
CASRLSGGAYNEQFF
>TRBJ1-6|TRBV19
CASSPILSAGGDPLHF